The TCR beta chain under discussion was sequenced for a study of T cells in women clearing cervical HPV infection. About the study: Women with histologically confirmed HPV16-related CIN3 or worse, 2 with invasive cancer, served as cases.

The CDR3 is 14 amino acids. Germline V lookup: CDR1 LNHDA, CDR2 SQIVND (reference sequence). The table came from immunoSEQ multiplex PCR; TCRdb's copy has only in-frame clones and leaves some out. In all, the sample yields under 45,000 clones. Cervical HPV DNA detected by MY09/MY11 PCR, typed by dot-blot. On this clone: The CDR3 extends 3 residues past the end of the read, so its final part is completed from the germline J gene.

The chain has TRBV19 and TRBJ2-3, with 8 bases aligning to TRBD1. Input material: blood buffy coat. The TCR was taken from a woman aged 18 to 75 with a cervical HPV16 infection that either progressed to CIN3+ or cleared (not recorded which). CDR3 protein: CASTLTGGNQPQYF. The sequenced part of the CDR3 DNA is TGTGCCAGTACCCTTACAGGGGGTAATCAGCCG.